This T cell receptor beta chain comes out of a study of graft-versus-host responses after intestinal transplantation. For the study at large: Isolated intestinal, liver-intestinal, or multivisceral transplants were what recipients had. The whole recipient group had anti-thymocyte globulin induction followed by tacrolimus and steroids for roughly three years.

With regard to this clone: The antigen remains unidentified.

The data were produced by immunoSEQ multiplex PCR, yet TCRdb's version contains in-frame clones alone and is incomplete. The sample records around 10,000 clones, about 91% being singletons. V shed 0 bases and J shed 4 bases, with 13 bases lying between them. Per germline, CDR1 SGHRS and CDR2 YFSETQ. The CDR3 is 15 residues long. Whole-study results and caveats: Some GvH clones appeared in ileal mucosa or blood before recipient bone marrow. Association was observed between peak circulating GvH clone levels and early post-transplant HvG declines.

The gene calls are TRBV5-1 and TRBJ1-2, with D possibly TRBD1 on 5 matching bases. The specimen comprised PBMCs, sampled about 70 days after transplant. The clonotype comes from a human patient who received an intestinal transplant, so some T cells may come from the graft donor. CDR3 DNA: TGCGCCAGCAGCTTGGCCCAGGGCCCCCGCTATGGCTACACCTTC. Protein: CASSLAQGPRYGYTF. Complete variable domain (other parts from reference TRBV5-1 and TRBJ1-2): KAGVTQTPRYLIKTRGQQVTLSCSPISGHRSVSWYQQTPGQGLQFLFEYFSETQRNKGNFPGRFSGRQFSNSRSEMNVSTLELGDSALYLCASSLAQGPRYGYTFGSGTRLTVV.